This T cell receptor beta chain comes out of a study of blood T cell repertoires in COVID-19. Study as a whole: In each case, the material was cDNA or gDNA derived from T cells, B-cell-depleted T cells, or PBMCs.

Per the original data handling: The authors estimated nucleated cell counts from reference gene primer amplification. The repertoire was sequenced with immunoSEQ multiplex PCR; TCRdb's copy has only in-frame clones and lacks some. V, J and clone size derive from that table, while D and trimming were established from the DNA sequence. The data hold some 120,000 clones, with about 88% observed a single time. The CDR3 is 15 residues long. V lost 6 bases and J lost 3, with 14 bases in between. Looked up from germline, CDR1 is LNHDA and CDR2 is SQIVND (reference sequence). This receptor was taken from a human donor in a cohort sampled during active COVID-19. The sequenced sample was peripheral blood. This chain links TRBV19 with TRBJ2-2; weak D call: TRBD2 (6 bases). The CDR3 bases are TGTGCCAGTAGGTATACGGGGGAATACACCGGGGAGCTGTTTTTT. Translating it yields CASRYTGEYTGELFF.